This T cell receptor (beta chain) was recorded in a study of T cell changes during pregnancy in multiple sclerosis. TCRdb's copy holds only in-frame clones and misses some; the assay was immunoSEQ multiplex PCR. This table holds about 55,000 clones, around 89% found once. V lost 0 bases to trimming and J lost 6 bases, with 6 bases between them. The germline gives CDR1 SGHDT, CDR2 YYEEEE. This CDR3 is built from 12 residues. The chain links TRBV5-6 to TRBJ1-2; a possible D gene is TRBD1 (5 bases). Sequencing was performed on CD4+ T cells from peripheral blood mononuclear cells, taken in the first trimester of pregnancy. The TCR originated in a female donor with multiple sclerosis, enrolled in a pregnancy study. The CDR3: CASSLVQDGYTF. The CDR3 nucleotides read TGTGCCAGCAGCTTGGTACAGGATGGCTACACCTTC.